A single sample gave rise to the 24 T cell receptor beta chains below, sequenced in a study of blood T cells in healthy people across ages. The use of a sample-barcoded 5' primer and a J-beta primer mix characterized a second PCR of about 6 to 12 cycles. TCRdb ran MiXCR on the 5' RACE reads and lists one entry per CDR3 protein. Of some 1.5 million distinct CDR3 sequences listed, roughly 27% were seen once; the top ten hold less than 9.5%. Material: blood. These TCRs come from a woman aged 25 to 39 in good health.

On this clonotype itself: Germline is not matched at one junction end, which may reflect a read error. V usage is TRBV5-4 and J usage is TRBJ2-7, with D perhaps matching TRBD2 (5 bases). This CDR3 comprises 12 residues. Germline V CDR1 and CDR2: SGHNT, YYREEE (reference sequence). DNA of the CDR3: TGTGCCAGCAGCTTTCGGGGATACGAGCGGTACTTC. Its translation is CASSFRGYERYF.

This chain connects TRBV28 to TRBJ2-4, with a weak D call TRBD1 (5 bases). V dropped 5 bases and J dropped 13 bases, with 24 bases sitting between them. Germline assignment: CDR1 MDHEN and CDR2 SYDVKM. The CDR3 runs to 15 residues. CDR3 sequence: CASSGPAGPSGEQYF. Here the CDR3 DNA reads TGTGCCAGCAGTGGGCCGGCAGGGCCCTCTGGAGAGCAGTACTTC.

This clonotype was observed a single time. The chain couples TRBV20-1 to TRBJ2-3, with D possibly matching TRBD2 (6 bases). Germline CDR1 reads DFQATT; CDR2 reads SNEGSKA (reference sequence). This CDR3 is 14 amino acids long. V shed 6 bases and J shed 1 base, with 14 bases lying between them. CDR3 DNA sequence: TGCAGTGCAACACCATCTAGCGGCACAGATACGCAGTATTTT. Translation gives CSATPSSGTDTQYF.

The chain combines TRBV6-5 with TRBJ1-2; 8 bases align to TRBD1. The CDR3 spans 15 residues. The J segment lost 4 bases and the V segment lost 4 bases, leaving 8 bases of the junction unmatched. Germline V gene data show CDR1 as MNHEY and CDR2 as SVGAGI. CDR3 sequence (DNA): TGTGCCAGCAGTTTCCCCGGGACAGGCCTCTATGGCTACACCTTC. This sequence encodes CASSFPGTGLYGYTF.

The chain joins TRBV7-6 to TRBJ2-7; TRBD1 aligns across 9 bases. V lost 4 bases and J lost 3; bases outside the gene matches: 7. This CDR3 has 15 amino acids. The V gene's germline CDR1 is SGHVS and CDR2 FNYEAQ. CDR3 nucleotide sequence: TGTGCCAGCAGCTGGGGACAGGGTAGGGGCTACGAGCAGTACTTC. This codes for CASSWGQGRGYEQYF.

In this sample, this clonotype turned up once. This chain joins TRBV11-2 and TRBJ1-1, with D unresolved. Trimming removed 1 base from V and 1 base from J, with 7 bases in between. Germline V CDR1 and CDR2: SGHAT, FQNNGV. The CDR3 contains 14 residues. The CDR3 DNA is TGTGCCAGCAGCTTAGGAATGCCGAACACTGAAGCTTTCTTT. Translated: CASSLGMPNTEAFF. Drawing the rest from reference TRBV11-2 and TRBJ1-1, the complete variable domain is EAGVAQSPRYKIIEKRQSVAFWCNPISGHATLYWYQQILGQGPKLLIQFQNNGVVDDSQLPKDRFSAERLKGVDSTLKIQPAKLEDSAVYLCASSLGMPNTEAFFGQGTRLTVV.

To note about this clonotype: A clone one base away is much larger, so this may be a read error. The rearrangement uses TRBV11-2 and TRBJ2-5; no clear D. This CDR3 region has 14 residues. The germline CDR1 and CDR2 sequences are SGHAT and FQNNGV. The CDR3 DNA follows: TGTACCAGCAGCTTAGTGGTGGTAAAAGAGACCCAGTACTTC. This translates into CTSSLVVVKETQYF.

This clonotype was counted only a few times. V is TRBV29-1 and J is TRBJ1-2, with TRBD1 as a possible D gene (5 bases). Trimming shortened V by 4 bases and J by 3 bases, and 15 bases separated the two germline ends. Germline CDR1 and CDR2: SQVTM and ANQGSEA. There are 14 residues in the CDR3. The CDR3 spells CSVAMRGSDYGYTF. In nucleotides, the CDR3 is TGCAGCGTTGCAATGAGGGGCTCGGACTATGGCTACACCTTC.

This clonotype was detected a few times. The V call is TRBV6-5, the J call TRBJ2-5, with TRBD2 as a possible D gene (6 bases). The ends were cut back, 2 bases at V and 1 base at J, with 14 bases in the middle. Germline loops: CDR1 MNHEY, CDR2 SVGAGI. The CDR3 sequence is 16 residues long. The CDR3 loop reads CASSYQGTVLQETQYF. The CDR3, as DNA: TGTGCCAGCAGTTACCAAGGGACTGTACTCCAAGAGACCCAGTACTTC.

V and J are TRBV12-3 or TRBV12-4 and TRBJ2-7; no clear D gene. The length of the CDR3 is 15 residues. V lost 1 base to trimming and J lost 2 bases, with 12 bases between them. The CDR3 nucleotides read TGTGCCAGCAGTTTAGAGTCTGAGCGAGCCTACGAGCAGTACTTC. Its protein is CASSLESERAYEQYF.

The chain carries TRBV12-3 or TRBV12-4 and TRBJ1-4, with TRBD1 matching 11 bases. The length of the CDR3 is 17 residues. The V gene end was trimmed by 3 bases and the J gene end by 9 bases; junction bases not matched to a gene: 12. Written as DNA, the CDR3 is TGTGCCAGCAGTTTCGGGACAGGGGGTTCGATCCCCCAAAAACTGTTTTTT. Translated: CASSFGTGGSIPQKLFF.

The CDR3 here is CASSEAGQSSYEQYF. Written as DNA, the CDR3 is TGTGCCAGCAGTGAAGCGGGGCAGAGCTCCTACGAGCAGTACTTC. The chain joins TRBV2 to TRBJ2-7; tentatively, D is TRBD1 (5 bases). The CDR3 runs 15 residues. The germline V and J ends were trimmed by 0 bases and 0 bases, with 9 bases remaining between them. In germline, CDR1 is SNHLY, CDR2 FYNNEI.

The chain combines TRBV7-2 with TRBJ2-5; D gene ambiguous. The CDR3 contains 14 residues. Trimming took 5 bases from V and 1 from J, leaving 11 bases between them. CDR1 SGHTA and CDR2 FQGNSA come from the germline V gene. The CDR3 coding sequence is TGTGCCAGCAGCCCCCAGCAAGCCCAAGAGACCCAGTACTTC. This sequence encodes CASSPQQAQETQYF.

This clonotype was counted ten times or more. The CDR3 region is CASSQGNRGAGGEQYF. In DNA, the CDR3 is TGCGCCAGCAGCCAGGGGAACCGGGGCGCCGGTGGCGAGCAGTACTTC. The chain joins TRBV4-1 to TRBJ2-7; tentatively, D is TRBD1 or TRBD2 (5 bases each). V was shortened by 3 bases and J by 6 bases, with 21 bases between the two germline ends. CDR1 is MGHRA, CDR2 YSYEKL, per germline. The CDR3 covers 16 residues.

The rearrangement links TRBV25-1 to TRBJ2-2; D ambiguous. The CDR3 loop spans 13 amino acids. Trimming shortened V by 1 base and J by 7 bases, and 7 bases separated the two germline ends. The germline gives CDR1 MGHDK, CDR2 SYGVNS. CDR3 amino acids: CASSEFLSGELFF. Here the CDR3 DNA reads TGTGCCAGCAGTGAATTTCTGAGCGGGGAGCTGTTTTTT.

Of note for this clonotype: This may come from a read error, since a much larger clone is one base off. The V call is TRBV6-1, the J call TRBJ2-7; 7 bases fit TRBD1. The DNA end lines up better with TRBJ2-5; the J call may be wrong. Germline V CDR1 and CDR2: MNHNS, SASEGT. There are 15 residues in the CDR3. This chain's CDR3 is CASSEIRTGEETQYF. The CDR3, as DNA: TGTGCCAGCAGTGAAATAAGGACAGGAGAGGAGACCCAGTACTTC.

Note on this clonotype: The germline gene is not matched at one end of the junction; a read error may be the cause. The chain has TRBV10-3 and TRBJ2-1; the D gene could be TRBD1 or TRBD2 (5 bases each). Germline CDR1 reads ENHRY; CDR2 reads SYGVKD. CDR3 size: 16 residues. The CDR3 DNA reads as TGTGCCATCAGTGAGTCTGGGGGAGTTGGGTACAATGAGCAGCTCTTC. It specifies CAISESGGVGYNEQLF.

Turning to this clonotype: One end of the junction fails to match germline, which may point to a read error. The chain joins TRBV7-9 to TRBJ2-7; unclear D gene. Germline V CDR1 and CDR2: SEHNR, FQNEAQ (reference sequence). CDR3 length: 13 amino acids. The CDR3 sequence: CANSFGTGYEQYF. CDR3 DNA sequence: TGTGCCAACAGCTTTGGCACCGGATACGAGCAGTACTTC.

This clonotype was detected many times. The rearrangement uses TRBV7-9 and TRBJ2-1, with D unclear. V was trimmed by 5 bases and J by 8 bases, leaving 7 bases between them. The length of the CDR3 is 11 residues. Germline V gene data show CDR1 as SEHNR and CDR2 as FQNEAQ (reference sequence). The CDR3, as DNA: TGTGCCAGCAGCGGCCTGGATGAGCAGTTCTTC. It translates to CASSGLDEQFF.

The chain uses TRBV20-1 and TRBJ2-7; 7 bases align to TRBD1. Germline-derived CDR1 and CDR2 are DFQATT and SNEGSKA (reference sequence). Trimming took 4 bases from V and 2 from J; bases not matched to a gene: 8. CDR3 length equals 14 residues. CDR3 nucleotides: TGCAGTGCTATAACGGGACAGACTCCCTACGAGCAGTACTTC. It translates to CSAITGQTPYEQYF.

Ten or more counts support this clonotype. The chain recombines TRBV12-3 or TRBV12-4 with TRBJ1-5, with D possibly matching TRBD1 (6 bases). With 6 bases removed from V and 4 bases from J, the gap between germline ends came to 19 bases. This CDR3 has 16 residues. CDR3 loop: CASRYTGTSMNQPQHF. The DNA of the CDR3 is TGTGCCAGCAGGTATACCGGGACAAGCATGAATCAGCCCCAGCATTTT.

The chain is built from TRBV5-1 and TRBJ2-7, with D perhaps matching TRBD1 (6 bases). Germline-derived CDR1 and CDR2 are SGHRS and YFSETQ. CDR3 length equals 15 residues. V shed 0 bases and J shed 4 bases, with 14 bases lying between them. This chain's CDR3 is CASSLGLGALYEQYF. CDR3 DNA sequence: TGCGCCAGCAGCTTGGGCCTGGGGGCCCTATACGAGCAGTACTTC.

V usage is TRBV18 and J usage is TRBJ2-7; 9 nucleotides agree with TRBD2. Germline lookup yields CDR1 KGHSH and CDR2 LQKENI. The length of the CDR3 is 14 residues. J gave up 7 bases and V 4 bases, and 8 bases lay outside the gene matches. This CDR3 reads CASSLSAGGVEQYF. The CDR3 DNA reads TGTGCCAGCTCACTCTCAGCGGGGGGAGTTGAGCAGTACTTC.

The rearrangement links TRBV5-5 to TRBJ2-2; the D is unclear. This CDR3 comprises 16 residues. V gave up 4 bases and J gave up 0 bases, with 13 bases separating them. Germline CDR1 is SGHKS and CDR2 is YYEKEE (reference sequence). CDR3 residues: CASSPILLANTGELFF. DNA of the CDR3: TGTGCCAGCAGCCCAATCTTACTCGCGAACACCGGGGAGCTGTTTTTT. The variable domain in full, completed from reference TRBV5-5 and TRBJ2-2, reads DAGVTQSPTHLIKTRGQQVTLRCSPISGHKSVSWYQQVLGQGPQFIFQYYEKEERGRGNFPDRFSARQFPNYSSELNVNALLLGDSALYLCASSPILLANTGELFFGEGSRLTVL.